This TCR beta chain was obtained from a study of blood T cell repertoires in COVID-19. Turning to the study itself: Acute and convalescent COVID-19 specimens originated in the United States, Italy and Spain. From T cells, B-cell-depleted T cells, or PBMCs came the material, which was cDNA or gDNA.

Germline V CDR1 and CDR2: LNHDA, SQIVND (reference sequence). Trimming removed 7 bases from V and 10 bases from J; junction bases left unmatched: 6. There are 12 residues in the CDR3. Concerning this clone itself: Other DNA sequences in this specimen translate into the identical CDR3.

Original analysis: Nucleated cell counts were estimated from reference gene primer amplification. Profiled with immunoSEQ multiplex PCR; TCRdb holds only in-frame clones, not every one. That table gives V, J and clone size, and the DNA gave D and trimming. Among 280,000 or so clones listed, 83% were seen once. The TCR comes from a woman between 45 and 65 years old who had recovered from COVID-19. The chain carries TRBV19 and TRBJ2-1; 8 bases fit TRBD2. What was sequenced was peripheral blood. As DNA, the CDR3 is TGTGCCAGTACCCCGGGAGGGGACGAGCAGTTCTTC. It is translated as CASTPGGDEQFF.